This note documents a single T cell receptor beta chain sequence. This table comes from immunoSEQ multiplex PCR, and its TCRdb copy is limited to in-frame clones, with some not included. The sample holds roughly 410,000 clones, about 87% seen once. These data belong to a study of blood T cell repertoires in COVID-19. Background on the study: Nucleic acid was either cDNA or gDNA, and it came from T cells, B-cell-depleted T cells, or PBMCs.

Trimming shortened V by 3 bases and J by 1 base, and 10 bases separated the two germline ends. Germline values: CDR1 MNHEY, CDR2 SMNVEV (reference sequence). CDR3 length equals 15 residues. Seattle-derived patients entered the study during active infection and were followed longitudinally. This TCR was recovered from a woman aged 55-69 years with COVID-19, enrolled during active disease. The sequenced sample consisted of peripheral blood. The chain is built from TRBV27 and TRBJ1-5; D perhaps matches TRBD1 (5 bases). The CDR3 sequence is CASSFQGWSNQPQHF. In DNA, the CDR3 is TGTGCCAGCAGTTTTCAGGGATGGAGCAATCAGCCCCAGCATTTT.